This T cell receptor (beta chain) was captured by sequencing in a study of blood T cell repertoires in COVID-19 (dated by TCRdb to 2018 to 2021). For the wider study: Collaborator samples came from the United States, Italy and Spain and covered acute and convalescent phases of COVID-19. The prospective study material was composed of cDNA or gDNA derived from T cells, B-cell-depleted T cells, or PBMCs. Samples were obtained from the ongoing ImmuneRACE study (first 160 participants) and from about 1,300 subjects provided by 6 global collaborators. A de-identified subject ID, COVID-19 status, age in years and sex were almost always included in the sample metadata. A freely available public database, intended as a resource for researchers studying the immune response to SARS-CoV-2, is where the repertoires were released. Deeply sampled blood TCRbeta repertoires from subjects exposed to, actively infected with, or recovered from COVID-19 were included in the dataset. HLA class I and class II types, where available, came from metadata supplied by the sample provider rather than from assay-based typing.

Comment on this clone: Its antigen is still unknown. Base qualities are missing; no much larger clone stands one base away.

In the germline V gene (reference sequence), CDR1 corresponds to LGHDT and CDR2 to YNNKEL. Ends trimmed: V by 2 bases, J by 7 bases; bases unmatched to a gene: 7. The CDR3 covers 16 residues, taking in both the cysteine and the phenylalanine. Only the CDR3 portion is preserved as DNA: 48 bases, with reading frame beginning at the first base. Results the study describes overall, beyond this receptor: How much clinical and demographic metadata was included differed by source and by participant, and the metadata was provided uncurated.

The collaborating institutions used their own protocols to collect whole blood in K2EDTA tubes. For TCRbeta analysis, collaborators shipped samples in one of three forms: frozen whole blood, isolated PBMCs, or DNA extracted from either of those sample types. TCRbeta CDR3 regions were amplified from genomic DNA by means of the immunoSEQ Assay, a bias-controlled multiplex PCR. As for the original processing: Within the assay, amplification of reference gene primers was used to estimate how many nucleated cells each sample contained. Sequence reads were collapsed and filtered to measure the absolute abundance of every unique TCRbeta CDR3 rearrangement. For each sample, productive Simpson clonality was calculated as the square root of Simpson's diversity index over productive rearrangements. The clones in this table, taken by TCRdb from immuneACCESS, are in-frame only. Not every clone is retained; where verified, under half of the shortfall comes from an unresolved V gene, and the cause of the rest is unknown. V and J calls and clone size are copied from that table; D and trimming were computed from the DNA. The sample table shows roughly 250,000 clones, and about 87% are seen once. Over 3.5% of the sample lies in the top ten.

The chain couples TRBV3-1 (or the pseudogene TRBV3-2) to TRBJ2-2; 10 junctional bases match TRBD2. The source material was peripheral blood. This sequence was found in a woman between 40 and 55 years old with acute or convalescent COVID-19. CDR3 sequence: CASSQSAGGPRGELFF. At the DNA level, the sequence is TGTGCCAGCAGCCAATCAGCGGGGGGGCCCCGCGGGGAGCTGTTTTTT.